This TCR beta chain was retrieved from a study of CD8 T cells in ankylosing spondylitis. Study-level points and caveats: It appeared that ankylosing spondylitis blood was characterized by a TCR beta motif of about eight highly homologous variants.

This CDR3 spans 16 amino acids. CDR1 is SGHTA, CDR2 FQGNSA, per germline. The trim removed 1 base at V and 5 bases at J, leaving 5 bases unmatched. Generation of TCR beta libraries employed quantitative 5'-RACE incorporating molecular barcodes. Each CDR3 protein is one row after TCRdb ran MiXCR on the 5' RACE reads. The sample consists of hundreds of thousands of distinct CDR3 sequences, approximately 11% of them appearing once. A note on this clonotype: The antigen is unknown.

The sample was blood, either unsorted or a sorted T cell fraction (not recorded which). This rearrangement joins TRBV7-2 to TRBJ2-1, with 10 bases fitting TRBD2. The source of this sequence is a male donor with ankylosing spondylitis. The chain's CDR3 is CASSLGLAGTHNEQFF. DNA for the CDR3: TGTGCCAGCAGCTTAGGACTAGCGGGTACCCACAATGAGCAGTTCTTC.